This T cell receptor (beta chain) was captured by sequencing in a study of human versus mouse CDR3 diversity and MHC coevolution (dated by TCRdb to 2017 to 2019). About the study as a whole: According to reports, the immunoSEQ assay can detect one in 200,000 T cells and keeps multiplex PCR amplification bias to a minimum. Across mouse and human samples, each sample had between about 0.6 x 10^7 and 1.6 x 10^7 valid reads. Human naive CD4 T cell repertoires were used as a reference for TCR selection on multiple MHC II alleles and were compared with human-TCR-locus transgenic mice carrying single MHC II. The human cohort was made up of three healthy volunteer blood donors, who at collection were aged 30 to 40, 40 to 50 and 60 to 69, one donor in each range. What the authors observed across the whole study: Among all compared groups, most of the three human donors had the lowest clonal inequality scores. On average, humans had more CDR3 deletions and insertions than mice, indicating greater exonuclease and TdT activity. Because human T cells were selected on more than 5 MHC II alleles, repertoire diversity was not considered directly comparable between humans and mice. According to iCHAO1 estimates, humans had the largest TCR beta repertoire, 1.7 million or so clonotypes, which was attributed likely to selection by multiple MHC II molecules.

The QIAGEN blood and tissue kit was used to extract genomic DNA from the sorted cells, and that DNA was then quantified on a NanoDrop 1000. Using multiplex PCR of genomic DNA, the immunoSEQ platform deep sequenced and quantified the TCR alpha and beta chains. Processing in the source paper ran as follows. TCR sequences were annotated using IMGT gene and region definitions. Out-of-frame rearrangements were used as a proxy for the preselection repertoire and compared with in-frame clonotypes. The iCHAO1 estimator provided with the immunoSEQ platform was used to estimate repertoire size. A Gini index based on the Lorenz curve was applied to in-frame amino acid clonotypes to measure clonal inequality. The intersect function in the R package tcR was used to count shared clonotypes, while the Jaccard index served to score similarity. V, J and V-J usage frequencies went into a principal component analysis run with the R prcomp function, with no normalization applied. Entries here come from immuneACCESS through TCRdb and include only in-frame sequences with V and J called. Some clones fail to appear in such tables; in the studies checked, an unresolved V gene covers under half of the shortfall, and the cause of the remainder is unknown. V and J calls plus clone size are reproduced from that table; the DNA served to infer D and trimming. Within this sample are some 82,000 clones, with 90% to 95% of them counted one time only. The ten largest clones capture about 1.5% of the sample.

CDR1 SGHTA and CDR2 FQGNSA were looked up in the germline V gene. The CDR3 contains 14 residues, cysteine and phenylalanine counted. Only CDR3 DNA is held: 42 bases, read in frame from base 1. V and J are trimmed by 5 bases and 8 bases, and the gene matches miss 6 bases of the junction. About this clone itself: Its antigen specificity is not known. No much larger clone exists at a distance of one base, and base qualities are not known.

Fluorescence-activated cell sorting was used to pull naive CD4 T cells, meaning cells that were CD45RO-negative and CD62L-positive, out of the PBMCs. Approximately 52 ml of fresh peripheral blood was collected from each donor, and PBMCs were isolated by Ficoll density centrifugation. Sorting was performed on a FACSAria III instrument, with purity above 85% for all samples. The chain links TRBV7-2 with TRBJ1-4; TRBD1 aligns with 9 central bases. Sequencing used naive CD4+ T cells from blood. Explained via the paper, the cell subset or site label denotes: CD45RO-negative CD62L-positive naive CD4 T cells. This sequence was found in a person between 25 and 75 years old in good health. The CDR3 protein sequence reads: CASSRQGGGEKLFF. The DNA sequence is as follows: TGTGCCAGCAGCCGACAGGGGGGGGGAGAAAAACTGTTTTTT.